Described below is a single T cell receptor beta chain sequence and its context. Both peripheral blood and punch biopsies of lesional scalp skin were obtained from patients who had alopecia areata. This sample was included in a study of CD8+ T cells in alopecia areata. Per the germline V gene, CDR1 is SGHVS and CDR2 is FNYEAQ. The CDR3 has 16 residues. V lost 1 base, J lost 3 bases, and 10 bases lay in between. The sequencing template was cDNA reverse transcribed from extracted RNA. Assay: immunoSEQ multiplex PCR; the TCRdb copy retains only in-frame clones and omits some. Among approximately 150,000 clones, roughly 66% were seen once, and the ten largest hold about an eighth.

The sample consisted of CD8+ T cells sorted from blood, taken at week 0. V usage is TRBV7-6 and J usage is TRBJ1-6, with D possibly TRBD1 on 6 matching bases. The receptor's source is a human donor with alopecia areata. Here the CDR3 DNA reads TGTGCCAGCAGCTTAGGTGGCAGGGGCTATAATTCACCCCTCCACTTT. Translated: CASSLGGRGYNSPLHF.